This entry lists 6 T cell receptor beta chains sequenced from one sample in a study of blood T cell repertoires in COVID-19. Assay used: immunoSEQ multiplex PCR; TCRdb lists only in-frame clones, some missing. The data hold about 82,000 clones, with 75% to 90% observed a single time. The sequenced sample was peripheral blood. These receptors all stem from a woman in her thirties or forties with active or convalescent COVID-19.

The chain is built from TRBV18 and TRBJ1-1, with D possibly matching TRBD1 (5 bases). Germline V gene sequence: CDR1 KGHSH, CDR2 LQKENI. Trimming left V 5 bases short and J 2 bases short, with 9 bases between. This CDR3 has 13 amino acids. As DNA, the CDR3 is TGTGCCAGCTCATTCAGGGAAAACACTGAAGCTTTCTTT. Encoded protein: CASSFRENTEAFF. The whole variable domain, filled in from reference TRBV18 and TRBJ1-1, reads NAGVMQNPRHLVRRRGQEARLRCSPMKGHSHVYWYRQLPEEGLKFMVYLQKENIIDESGMPKERFSAEFPKEGPSILRIQQVVRGDSAAYFCASSFRENTEAFFGQGTRLTVV.

This rearrangement joins TRBV18 to TRBJ1-1, with D possibly TRBD1 on 5 matching bases. The CDR3 covers 16 residues. V lost 2 bases and J lost 4, with 17 bases in between. Germline loops: CDR1 KGHSH, CDR2 LQKENI. The CDR3 protein is CASSPASGGVGTEAFF. Here the CDR3 DNA reads TGTGCCAGCTCACCAGCTAGCGGAGGGGTGGGCACTGAAGCTTTCTTT.

This clone has only a few counts. V usage is TRBV10-3 and J usage is TRBJ1-2; D uncertain. V lost 4 bases to trimming and J lost 7 bases, with 22 bases between them. CDR1 and CDR2 from the germline V gene are ENHRY and SYGVKD. The length of the CDR3 is 16 residues. The DNA for the CDR3 is TGTGCCATCAGTGTTGGGTTCGGGAGGGTCCCCGTTGGCTACACCTTC. Translating it yields CAISVGFGRVPVGYTF.

V usage is TRBV2 and J usage is TRBJ2-6, with D perhaps matching TRBD2 (5 bases). Germline V gives CDR1 SNHLY, CDR2 FYNNEI. V dropped 3 bases and J dropped 2 bases, with 5 bases sitting between them. CDR3 size: 14 residues. Here the CDR3 reads CASSERAGANVLTF. The CDR3 nucleotides are TGTGCCAGCAGTGAGAGGGCTGGGGCCAACGTCCTGACTTTC.

The chain carries TRBV5-6 and TRBJ1-2; no reliable D call. Germline-derived CDR1 and CDR2 are SGHDT and YYEEEE. Trimming removed 6 bases from V and 4 bases from J, with 16 bases in between. The CDR3 is 14 amino acids. CDR3 DNA sequence: TGTGCCAGCACCCCTGGGCATAACGGCTATGGCTACACCTTC. Translated, it gives CASTPGHNGYGYTF.

This clone was seen only a few times. This chain connects TRBV7-9 to TRBJ2-2; TRBD2 aligns across 10 bases. The V and J ends lost 7 bases and 7 bases, in that order; junction bases with no gene match: 9. Germline V gene data show CDR1 as SEHNR and CDR2 as FQNEAQ (reference sequence). The CDR3 runs to 15 residues. Written as DNA, the CDR3 is TGTGCCAGCACACCTAGCGGGAGTGGTAGCGGGGAGCTGTTTTTT. Its protein product is CASTPSGSGSGELFF.